The 2 T cell receptor beta chains below all came from one sample that was sequenced in a study of T cell clonality in common variable immunodeficiency. Their recognized antigens are unknown. Only in-frame clones appear in the TCRdb table, and some are missing; sequencing was by immunoSEQ multiplex PCR. The data show 15,000 to 25,000 clones, none appearing only once, with about 2.5% held by the ten largest. Study outcomes and limitations: Common variable immunodeficiency TCR beta sequences reportedly had fewer deletions and N-nucleotide insertions.

The sample was peripheral blood mononuclear cells. Receptor source: a human donor with common variable immunodeficiency.

This clone ranks as medium-sized. Read data end 3 residues before the CDR3 end; the end is taken from the germline J gene. The chain uses TRBV20-1 and TRBJ2-1, with unresolved D. The V gene's germline CDR1 is DFQATT and CDR2 SNEGSKA (reference sequence). V was cut by 1 base and J by 5 bases, with 12 bases left in between. There are 14 residues in the CDR3. The CDR3 sequence is CSARVRVVNNEQFF. The DNA read from the CDR3 is TGCAGTGCTAGAGTCCGCGTGGTAAACAATGAG.

This clone has a handful of counts. The read ends 3 residues before the CDR3 terminus; that terminus is restored from the germline J gene. J is TRBJ2-2 and V is TRBV7-9; D unresolved. The CDR3 length is 13 residues. The germline CDR1 and CDR2 sequences are SEHNR and FQNEAQ (reference sequence). The ends were cut back, 2 bases at V and 7 bases at J, with 8 bases in the middle. Partial CDR3 DNA: TGTGCCAGCAGCTTAAACGGTCTCGGGGAG. Translating it yields CASSLNGLGE. The CDR3 reads in full as CASSLNGLGELFF. Complete variable domain (other parts from reference TRBV7-9 and TRBJ2-2): DTGVSQNPRHKITKRGQNVTFRCDPISEHNRLYWYRQTLGQGPEFLTYFQNEAQLEKSRLLSDRFSAERPKGSFSTLEIQRTEQGDSAMYLCASSLNGLGELFFGEGSRLTVL.